This TCR beta chain was obtained from a study of chemoradiotherapy in HPV16-positive cancers (dated by TCRdb to between 2022 and 2023). Study-level background: Candidate HPV-specific T-cell clones and common TCR motifs were defined through functional T-cell assays on cells from a couple of HPV16-positive patients. The study set out to ask whether T-cell immunity against the HPV oncoproteins E6 and E7 changes over the course of chemoradiotherapy and whether that immunity affects survival. The candidate HPV-specific TCRs and motifs were subsequently tracked in TCR repertoires obtained from approximately 91 patients with HPV-related cancers. Study-level results and caveats: Only two HPV16-positive patients were used to derive the functional definition of HPV-specific T cells, and the survival association was reported for HPV16-positive patients. Improved recurrence-free survival in HPV16-positive patients was associated with expansion of HPV-responsive T cells during chemoradiotherapy. Expansion of candidate HPV-specific clones and E7-related TCR motifs was observed in the tumor microenvironment during treatment, whereas no such expansion was observed for non-HPV-specific T cells.

Repertoires were sampled repeatedly over the course of chemoradiotherapy, so clonal expansion could be followed in the tumor microenvironment. The CDR3 spans 12 residues, from the cysteine through the phenylalanine. Only the CDR3 part of the read is kept: 36 bases, read in frame from the first base. This clone has only one observation. Its antigen specificity is not known. Base qualities are not at hand, and no much larger clone is one base apart. Libraries were made using the immunoSEQ multiplex PCR assay. TCRdb mirrors the immuneACCESS table, restricted to in-frame sequences. Some clones are absent from its copies; in checked studies, under half trace to an unresolved V gene, and the reason for the others is unknown. In this sample the table shows thousands of clones, over 70% of which occur a single time. More than 8% of the sample is in the top ten clones.

Rearrangement joined TRBV12-1 to TRBJ1-2. TRBV12-1 is shown as a pseudogene. This receptor was identified in a human donor with HPV-associated anogenital cancer. This sample was taken from a patient who underwent chemoradiotherapy. The sequence in DNA is TGTGCCAGCACCTCAGGAGGGAATGGCTACACCTTC. This is translated as CASTSGGNGYTF.